The 24 T cell receptor beta chains reported below all come from one sample, sequenced in a study of glioma-infiltrating T cells. Amplification of TCR alpha and beta CDR3 regions from RNA used iRepertoire nested multiplex PCR. From the multiplex PCR reads, TCRdb called clonotypes with MiXCR, one entry per CDR3 protein. The sample records a few hundred thousand distinct CDR3 sequences, around 38% being singletons. Sequenced input: glioma tissue, nonneoplastic brain tissue, or PBMCs (not recorded which). The receptors stem from a human donor with low-grade glioma or glioblastoma, undergoing nonglioma brain surgery, or in good health (not recorded which).

The chain recombines TRBV28 with TRBJ1-2, with 10 bases matching TRBD1. Trimming took 5 bases from V and 4 from J; bases not matched to a gene: 13. Germline CDR1 and CDR2: MDHEN and SYDVKM. The CDR3 runs 17 residues. In DNA form, the CDR3 reads TGTGCCAGCAGTCCCTCGGGACAGGGGCCTTCTGGCTATGGCTACACCTTC. The encoded protein is CASSPSGQGPSGYGYTF.

V and J are TRBV10-3 and TRBJ2-7; the D gene could be TRBD1 or TRBD2 (5 bases each). The CDR3 contains 14 residues. Germline loops: CDR1 ENHRY, CDR2 SYGVKD. V lost 6 bases and J lost 3, with 15 bases in between. The CDR3 sequence is CAIRPPGPLYEQYF. CDR3 nucleotides: TGTGCCATCAGGCCTCCGGGGCCCCTCTACGAGCAGTACTTC.

This clonotype was observed at least ten times. The rearrangement joins TRBV15 to TRBJ2-7, with D tentatively TRBD2 (6 bases). This CDR3 spans 14 amino acids. CDR1 is LNHNV, CDR2 YYDKDF, per germline (reference sequence). V lost 4 bases and J 6 bases, leaving 16 bases between the germline ends. The CDR3 DNA is TGTGCCACCAGCACCCGGGACTCCTCCGGCGAGCAGTACTTC. This gives the protein CATSTRDSSGEQYF. Based on the CDR3 plus reference TRBV15 and TRBJ2-7, the full variable domain is DAMVIQNPRYQVTQFGKPVTLSCSQTLNHNVMYWYQQKSSQAPKLLFHYYDKDFNNEADTPDNFQSRRPNTSFCFLDIRSPGLGDTAMYLCATSTRDSSGEQYFGPGTRLTVT.

The CDR3 DNA reads as TGTGCCAGCAGTTTAGCCCACTCTGGAAACACCATATATTTT. The encoded protein is CASSLAHSGNTIYF. This chain links TRBV12-3 or TRBV12-4 with TRBJ1-3; D remains ambiguous. The CDR3 contains 14 residues. V lost 0 bases to trimming and J lost 0 bases, with 3 bases between them.

This clonotype was seen more than once but under ten times. This chain connects TRBV4-1 to TRBJ1-6; the D gene is possibly TRBD1 (5 bases). CDR1 is MGHRA, CDR2 YSYEKL, per germline. This CDR3 comprises 16 residues. Trimming shortened V by 1 base and J by 4 bases, and 11 bases separated the two germline ends. CDR3 in DNA: TGCGCCAGCAGCCAAGGGGGGACGGGTTATAATTCACCCCTCCACTTT. It yields the protein CASSQGGTGYNSPLHF.

This rearrangement joins TRBV5-1 to TRBJ1-6; the match to TRBD1 covers 7 bases. Germline V gives CDR1 SGHRS, CDR2 YFSETQ. With 0 bases clipped from V and 7 bases from J, the junction kept 4 bases outside the gene matches. This CDR3 region has 15 residues. CDR3 DNA: TGCGCCAGCAGCTTGGAGGGGGCGATCAATTCACCCCTCCACTTT. This gives the protein CASSLEGAINSPLHF.

This chain joins TRBV7-6 and TRBJ2-2; 7 nucleotides line up with TRBD1. J lost 2 bases, V lost 2 bases, and 2 bases had no gene match. Germline V CDR1 and CDR2: SGHVS, FNYEAQ. The CDR3 consists of 15 residues. For the CDR3, the DNA is TGTGCCAGCAGCTTATGGGACAGCAACACCGGGGAGCTGTTTTTT. As protein: CASSLWDSNTGELFF.

In its sample, this clonotype was seen a few times. The chain combines TRBV18 with TRBJ1-1; D remains unclear. This CDR3 spans 13 amino acids. CDR1 and CDR2 from the germline V gene are KGHSH and LQKENI. Trimming stripped 5 bases from V and 5 bases from J, with 12 bases between. DNA for the CDR3: TGTGCCAGCTCAGAACAATCCCTTACTGAAGCTTTCTTT. Translated: CASSEQSLTEAFF.

The chain has TRBV15 and TRBJ2-7; 7 bases map to TRBD2. CDR1 LNHNV and CDR2 YYDKDF come from the germline V gene (reference sequence). The length of the CDR3 is 17 residues. V trimming: 0 bases; J trimming: 0 bases; junction bases outside the gene matches: 8. CDR3 amino acids: CATSRDLGGGVSYEQYF. Written as DNA, the CDR3 is TGTGCCACCAGCAGAGATCTGGGGGGGGGGGTCTCCTACGAGCAGTACTTC.

Many counts were recorded for this clonotype. V gene TRBV27 combines with J gene TRBJ2-7, with TRBD1 as a possible D gene (6 bases). V was cut by 3 bases and J by 2 bases, with 8 bases left in between. This CDR3 is built from 13 residues. The V gene's germline CDR1 is MNHEY and CDR2 SMNVEV (reference sequence). CDR3 in amino acids: CASSFSGAYEQYF. For the CDR3, the DNA is TGTGCCAGCAGTTTTTCAGGGGCCTACGAGCAGTACTTC.

With respect to this clonotype: Just one base apart from a much larger clone, this may be a read error. The CDR3 here is CATRDTPRNKQFF. In DNA form, the CDR3 reads TGTGCCACCCGGGACACCCCCAGGAATAAGCAGTTCTTC. The chain links TRBV27 to TRBJ2-1; D is possibly TRBD1 (6 bases). Germline values: CDR1 MNHEY, CDR2 SMNVEV (reference sequence). The V and J ends lost 10 bases and 11 bases respectively, with 21 bases between them. The CDR3 runs to 13 residues.

Points on this clonotype: A much bigger clone sits one base away, suggesting this may be a read error. The chain employs TRBV6-6 and TRBJ2-5; TRBD2 aligns across 11 bases. This CDR3 has 14 amino acids. Trimming cost V 10 bases and J 4 bases; bases outside gene matches: 8. Germline CDR1 is MNHNY and CDR2 is SVGAGI (reference sequence). The CDR3 DNA is TGTGCCAACAGCATCGGACTAGCGGGAGAGACCCAGTACTTC. Translated: CANSIGLAGETQYF.

Many counts were recorded for this clonotype. The chain employs TRBV6-1 and TRBJ2-5, with D maybe TRBD2 (6 bases). Germline assignment: CDR1 MNHNS and CDR2 SASEGT. Trimming removed 6 bases from V and 9 bases from J, with 14 bases in between. The CDR3 extends over 12 amino acids. The CDR3 protein is CASREGTLAQYF. CDR3 in DNA: TGTGCCAGCAGGGAGGGGACTTTGGCCCAGTACTTC.

J is TRBJ2-7 and V is TRBV2, with D maybe TRBD2 (6 bases). The CDR3 has 12 residues. Trimming took 7 bases from V and 3 from J, leaving 10 bases between them. The germline V gene encodes CDR1 SNHLY and CDR2 FYNNEI. CDR3 sequence (DNA): TGTGCCAGCACGGGACTCTACTACGAGCAGTACTTC. This codes for CASTGLYYEQYF.

Details on this clonotype: The junction departs from the called germline gene at one end, perhaps through a read error. The rearrangement uses TRBV7-7 and TRBJ2-2; TRBD2 matches at 12 bases. CDR3 length: 15 amino acids. Germline loops: CDR1 SSHAT, CDR2 FNYEAQ (reference sequence). In nucleotides, the CDR3 is TGTGCTAGCAGCTTACTAGCGGGAGGCCCCGGGGAGCTGTTTTTT. Amino acid sequence: CASSLLAGGPGELFF.

This clonotype was observed at least ten times. The J gene is TRBJ2-7, the V gene TRBV28, with D perhaps matching TRBD1 (6 bases). There are 13 residues in the CDR3. The V and J ends lost 5 bases and 3 bases respectively, with 11 bases between them. Looked up from germline, CDR1 is MDHEN and CDR2 is SYDVKM. CDR3 DNA: TGTGCCAGCAGTCCCCTGGACAGCTACGAGCAGTACTTC. It yields the protein CASSPLDSYEQYF.

V and J are TRBV6-1 and TRBJ1-2, with D uncertain. Trimming left V 6 bases short and J 2 bases short, with 13 bases between. Germline assignment: CDR1 MNHNS and CDR2 SASEGT. This CDR3 comprises 14 residues. The CDR3 coding sequence is TGTGCCAGCAGCGCTAGGACGGAGAACTATGGCTACACCTTC. This codes for CASSARTENYGYTF.

V gene TRBV7-2 combines with J gene TRBJ2-3, with D hard to call. The germline V gene encodes CDR1 SGHTA and CDR2 FQGNSA. Trimming cost V 5 bases and J 0 bases, with 12 bases left between them. The CDR3 totals 15 residues. The CDR3 region is CASSRLGFSTDTQYF. The CDR3 nucleotides read TGTGCCAGCAGCCGTCTCGGGTTTAGCACAGATACGCAGTATTTT.

About this clonotype itself: A much bigger clone sits one base away, suggesting this may be a read error. The gene calls are TRBV27 and TRBJ2-7; possible D gene TRBD2, 6 bases. With the DNA end fitting TRBJ2-1 better, the J assignment may be wrong. This CDR3 contains 14 residues. Germline V lookup: CDR1 MNHEY, CDR2 SMNVEV (reference sequence). The chain's CDR3 is CASSPLGTSGEQFF. CDR3 bases: TGTGCCAGCAGTCCCCTCGGGACTTCGGGCGAGCAGTTCTTC.

This clonotype appeared a few times. The chain recombines TRBV7-2 with TRBJ2-1; no clear D. The ends were cut back, 5 bases at V and 0 bases at J, with 11 bases in the middle. The CDR3 length is 15 residues. Per the germline V gene, CDR1 is SGHTA and CDR2 is FQGNSA. CDR3 DNA sequence: TGTGCCAGCAGCCCCAGGCGTAGCTCCTACAATGAGCAGTTCTTC. Its translation: CASSPRRSSYNEQFF.

This sequence joins TRBV4-1 and TRBJ2-7; TRBD2 agrees at 11 bases. This CDR3 contains 17 residues. V trimming: 4 bases; J trimming: 2 bases; junction bases outside the gene matches: 10. Germline V gives CDR1 MGHRA, CDR2 YSYEKL. CDR3 bases: TGCGCCAGCAGCCTACAACCTTCTAGCGGGGGGACCTACGAGCAGTACTTC. It specifies CASSLQPSSGGTYEQYF.

The chain has TRBV4-1 and TRBJ1-5, with a weak D call TRBD1 (5 bases). The CDR3 spans 16 residues. CDR1 and CDR2 from the germline V gene are MGHRA and YSYEKL. Between the trimmed V and J ends, which lost 4 bases and 7 bases, there was a span of 20 bases. This CDR3 reads CASSPREVGGGQPQHF. In DNA, the CDR3 is TGCGCCAGCAGCCCCCGGGAGGTCGGGGGGGGACAGCCCCAGCATTTT.

This sequence joins TRBV7-9 and TRBJ2-1, with a tentative D call TRBD2 (6 bases). With 8 bases removed from V and 7 bases from J, the gap between germline ends came to 21 bases. Germline lookup yields CDR1 SEHNR and CDR2 FQNEAQ (reference sequence). CDR3 size: 15 residues. The CDR3 is CASQGPLLAWNEQFF. The DNA for the CDR3 is TGTGCCAGCCAGGGCCCACTCCTAGCGTGGAATGAGCAGTTCTTC.

This clonotype has only a few counts. The chain couples TRBV27 to TRBJ2-7; no clear D. The CDR3 extends over 11 amino acids. CDR1 and CDR2 from the germline V gene are MNHEY and SMNVEV (reference sequence). Trimming cost V 3 bases and J 7 bases, with 7 bases left between them. The CDR3 DNA is TGTGCCAGCAGTTTTGGTAATGAGCAGTACTTC. Residues: CASSFGNEQYF.